Listed below are T cell receptor beta chains from one sample, sequenced in a study of CD8+ T cells in alopecia areata. The assay was immunoSEQ multiplex PCR, and TCRdb's table has in-frame clones only and misses some. The sample comprises about 70,000 clones, 29% of which are singletons, and more than 13% rests with the top ten. The material was CD8+ T cells sorted from blood, obtained at week 4, from a patient treated with tofacitinib. These receptor sequences come from a human donor with alopecia areata. Each CDR3 is given with its conserved first and last residue. The D gene is left open where the match is weak. Some rows mark clone size as missing; the rest say once, few, many or name a class of expanded clone.

cdr3_length	d_call	clone_size	v_call	j_call	cdr3_nt	cdr3_aa
9	-	-	TRBV29-1	TRBJ2-3	TGCAGTACATTAGATACGCAGTATTTT	CSTLDTQYF
13	TRBD2	few	TRBV29-1	TRBJ2-7	TGCAGCGTCGGACTAGCGGGAGACTCCGAGCAGTACTTC	CSVGLAGDSEQYF
14	-	-	TRBV5-1	TRBJ1-1	TGCGCCAGCAGCTTGAGTTCCGGGGCCACTGAAGCTTTCTTT	CASSLSSGATEAFF
17	-	-	TRBV4-1	TRBJ2-1	TGCGCCAGCAGCCAACCAGGCGCCGGGACTTACTACAATGAGCAGTTCTTC	CASSQPGAGTYYNEQFF
15	TRBD2	-	TRBV27	TRBJ2-1	TGTGCCAGCAGTCCCCTAGCGGGAGCGGACAATGAGCAGTTCTTC	CASSPLAGADNEQFF
14	-	few	TRBV14	TRBJ2-1	TGTGCCAGCAGCCAGGCGACCCTAGCAGCTGAGCAGTTCTTC	CASSQATLAAEQFF
14	-	few	TRBV7-2	TRBJ2-3	TGTGCCAGCAGCTTTTTGCTTGGGGCAGATACGCAGTATTTT	CASSFLLGADTQYF
12	-	large	TRBV18	TRBJ2-2	TGTGCCAGCTCACCAGGTTCCGGGGAGCTGTTTTTT	CASSPGSGELFF
13	-	-	TRBV7-9	TRBJ2-1	TGTGCCAGCAGCTTAGAGGCGTGGTCGGGCCAGTTCTTC	CASSLEAWSGQFF
16	-	-	TRBV2	TRBJ1-2	TGTGCCAGCAGTGAAAGGGCCCCTTGGCAGGGAGAAGGCTACACCTTC	CASSERAPWQGEGYTF
13	-	-	TRBV29-1	TRBJ2-7	TGCAGCGTTGACCAGGGGAGCTCCTACGAGCAGTACTTC	CSVDQGSSYEQYF
13	-	few	TRBV7-3	TRBJ1-1	TGTGCCAGCAGCTGGGGACCTGGGACTGAAGCTTTCTTT	CASSWGPGTEAFF
15	TRBD2	-	TRBV29-1	TRBJ2-1	TGCAGCGTTGAAGTAGCGGGAGGGCCCCACAATGAGCAGTTCTTC	CSVEVAGGPHNEQFF
15	-	many	TRBV5-1	TRBJ1-1	TGCGCCAGCAGCTTAGGGGGACGAGTAGGCACTGAAGCTTTCTTT	CASSLGGRVGTEAFF
14	-	-	TRBV5-6	TRBJ2-5	TGTGCCAGCAGCCCACAGGATACTCAAGAGACCCAGTACTTC	CASSPQDTQETQYF
12	TRBD2	-	TRBV10-2	TRBJ2-7	TGCGCCTGCCTCCTGGCGGGGGGCGAGCAGTACTTC	CACLLAGGEQYF
13	-	few	TRBV29-1	TRBJ2-1	TGCAGCGTTGAGGGGGGGCTATACAATGAGCAGTTCTTC	CSVEGGLYNEQFF
14	-	few	TRBV10-3	TRBJ1-4	TGTGCCATCAGTGAGTCGATCGCAAATGAAAAACTGTTTTTT	CAISESIANEKLFF
13	-	-	TRBV9	TRBJ2-3	TGTGCCAGCAGCGTAGTAAGCACAGATACGCAGTATTTT	CASSVVSTDTQYF
13	-	-	TRBV4-1	TRBJ2-7	TGCGCCAGCAGCCAAGAACAGGGATACGAGCAGTACTTC	CASSQEQGYEQYF
19	TRBD1	-	TRBV29-1	TRBJ2-1	TGCAGCGTAGAACGGCAGGACAGGGGAGGCTTTCGCTCCTACAATGAGCAGTTCTTC	CSVERQDRGGFRSYNEQFF
11	TRBD1	-	TRBV19	TRBJ1-2	TGTGCCACCGGACAGGGGCCTGGCTACACCTTC	CATGQGPGYTF
13	-	few	TRBV7-2	TRBJ2-5	TGTGCCAGCAGCTTAAACCCACCAGGGACCCAGTACTTC	CASSLNPPGTQYF
18	TRBD2	-	TRBV14	TRBJ2-6	TGTGCCAGCAGCCAACGGGCCAGCGGGAGGGCTGGGGCCAACGTCCTGACTTTC	CASSQRASGRAGANVLTF
12	-	few	TRBV29-1	TRBJ2-2	TGCAGCGCCATCATGGGTACCGGGGAGCTGTTTTTT	CSAIMGTGELFF
13	-	-	TRBV6-6	TRBJ1-1	TGTGCCAGCAGTCACGGAAGTGGCACTGAAGCTTTCTTT	CASSHGSGTEAFF
13	-	once	TRBV29-1	TRBJ2-7	TGCAGCGTTGCCAAGGGGGATAAACACGAGCAGTACTTC	CSVAKGDKHEQYF
15	-	few	TRBV4-1	TRBJ2-3	TGCGCCAGCAGCCAAGAGTGGCGGGACACAGATACGCAGTATTTT	CASSQEWRDTDTQYF
10	-	-	TRBV29-1	TRBJ2-2	TGCAGCGCTGGGTCCGGGGAGCTGTTTTTT	CSAGSGELFF
13	-	-	TRBV4-1	TRBJ2-7	TGCGCCAGCAGTGAAGGGCCCCTCTACGAGCAGTACTTC	CASSEGPLYEQYF
12	-	-	TRBV30	TRBJ2-2	TGTGCCTGGGCGGAGAACACCGGGGAGCTGTTTTTT	CAWAENTGELFF
15	TRBD1	many	TRBV28	TRBJ2-7	TGTGCCAGCAGACCGCCCGGGACAGGCTTCATGTGGCAGTACTTC	CASRPPGTGFMWQYF
15	TRBD1	-	TRBV27	TRBJ2-1	TGTGCCAGCAGTCAAGGACAGGGAGGATACAATGAGCAGTTCTTC	CASSQGQGGYNEQFF
13	TRBD1	few	TRBV30	TRBJ1-2	TGTGCCTGGAGTAGGCCGGGACAGGGCGGCTACACCTTC	CAWSRPGQGGYTF
14	TRBD2	few	TRBV29-1	TRBJ2-5	TGCAGCGTTGACCCCCGGGGGGTCGGGGAGACCCAGTACTTC	CSVDPRGVGETQYF
16	TRBD2	-	TRBV13	TRBJ2-2	TGTGCCAGCAGCTTAGGGTCTAGCGGGAGCTCCGGGGAGCTGTTTTTT	CASSLGSSGSSGELFF
16	-	few	TRBV30	TRBJ2-6	TGTGCCTGGAGCCCCGATGGGGTCTCTGGGGCCAACGTCCTGACTTTC	CAWSPDGVSGANVLTF
12	-	few	TRBV29-1	TRBJ2-7	TGCAGCGGCGGAGTAGCGGCATACGAGCAGTACTTC	CSGGVAAYEQYF
12	-	few	TRBV6-1	TRBJ1-5	TGCGCCAGCAGTCCCGACAATCAGCCCCAGCATTTT	CASSPDNQPQHF
14	TRBD1	-	TRBV30	TRBJ1-5	TGTGCCTGGAGTGTAGACAGGGTCAATCAGCCCCAGCATTTT	CAWSVDRVNQPQHF